What follows are 5 T cell receptor beta chains derived from one specimen sequenced in a study of shared clonotypes between healthy human individuals. The data were produced by immunoSEQ multiplex PCR, yet TCRdb's version contains in-frame clones alone and is incomplete. The sample has hundreds of thousands of clones, over 90% seen once. Selected positively for CCR7 and CD45RO-negative, naive CD8 cells excluded terminally differentiated effector memory CD45RA+ cells. Input material: naive CD8+ T cells sorted from blood. The source is a man aged 25-45 years in good health.

The chain recombines TRBV4-2 with TRBJ2-1, with 13 bases fitting TRBD2. CDR1 is LGHNA, CDR2 YNFKEQ, per germline. This CDR3 comprises 16 residues. J lost 8 bases, V lost 3 bases, and 7 bases had no gene match. For the CDR3, the DNA is TGTGCCAGCAGCCACCCGGGGACTAGCGGGAACGATGAGCAGTTCTTC. Translating it yields CASSHPGTSGNDEQFF.

As regards this clone: This CDR3 is also generated by other DNA sequences in the sample. The V and J genes are TRBV27 and TRBJ2-3; D ambiguous. Germline V gene sequence: CDR1 MNHEY, CDR2 SMNVEV (reference sequence). V lost 1 base, J lost 5 bases, and 4 bases lay in between. There are 12 residues in the CDR3. DNA for the CDR3: TGTGCCAGCAGTTTATTGGAAGATACGCAGTATTTT. Its protein product is CASSLLEDTQYF.

The J gene is TRBJ1-2, the V gene TRBV7-9, with 7 bases aligning to TRBD1. The CDR3 sequence is 16 residues long. Germline V gene data show CDR1 as SEHNR and CDR2 as FQNEAQ (reference sequence). Germline trimming cut 4 bases from V and 6 bases from J; bases unmatched to any gene: 14. In DNA, the CDR3 is TGTGCCAGCAGCTCCCCCAGACAGGGAGTGTATAATGGCTACACCTTC. Its translation is CASSSPRQGVYNGYTF.

V and J are TRBV4-1 and TRBJ2-7; TRBD2 agrees at 8 bases. The CDR3 is made up of 20 amino acids. With V trimmed by 1 base and J by 0 bases, 17 bases remained unmatched. The germline CDR1 and CDR2 sequences are MGHRA and YSYEKL. CDR3 sequence: CASSQVFVRDTSGSSYEQYF. CDR3 DNA: TGCGCCAGCAGCCAAGTCTTCGTGAGGGACACTAGCGGCAGCTCCTACGAGCAGTACTTC.

The chain couples TRBV28 to TRBJ2-7; no firm D call. Germline CDR1 and CDR2: MDHEN and SYDVKM. V was pared by 3 bases and J by 2 bases, with 17 bases between. The CDR3 length is 16 residues. The CDR3 DNA reads as TGTGCCAGCAGTTTTCTTGCCGGGCCTAACCCCTACGAGCAGTACTTC. Translating gives CASSFLAGPNPYEQYF.